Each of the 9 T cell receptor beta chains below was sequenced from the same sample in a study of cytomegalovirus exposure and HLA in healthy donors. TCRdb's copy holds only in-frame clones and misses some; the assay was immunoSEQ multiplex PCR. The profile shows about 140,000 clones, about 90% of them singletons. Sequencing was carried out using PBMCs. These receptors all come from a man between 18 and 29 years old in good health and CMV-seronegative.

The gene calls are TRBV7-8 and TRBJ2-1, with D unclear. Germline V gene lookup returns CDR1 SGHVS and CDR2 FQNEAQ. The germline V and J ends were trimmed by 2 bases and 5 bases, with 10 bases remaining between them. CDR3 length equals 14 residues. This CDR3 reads CASSLPQKHNEQFF. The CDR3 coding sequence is TGTGCCAGCAGCTTACCACAGAAACACAATGAGCAGTTCTTC.

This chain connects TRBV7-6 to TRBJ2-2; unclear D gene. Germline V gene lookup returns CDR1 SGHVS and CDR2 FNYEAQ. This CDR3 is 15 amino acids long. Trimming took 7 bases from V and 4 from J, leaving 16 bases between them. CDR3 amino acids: CASTRLARGTGELFF. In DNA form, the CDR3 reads TGTGCCAGCACCCGGCTGGCCCGAGGCACCGGGGAGCTGTTTTTT.

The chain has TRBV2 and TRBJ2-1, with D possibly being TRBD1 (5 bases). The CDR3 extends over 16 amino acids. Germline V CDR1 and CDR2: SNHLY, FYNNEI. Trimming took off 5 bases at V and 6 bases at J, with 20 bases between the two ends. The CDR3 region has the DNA TGTGCCAGCAGTTTTTACCCTAGGGGCGGCTTCAATGAGCAGTTCTTC. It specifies CASSFYPRGGFNEQFF.

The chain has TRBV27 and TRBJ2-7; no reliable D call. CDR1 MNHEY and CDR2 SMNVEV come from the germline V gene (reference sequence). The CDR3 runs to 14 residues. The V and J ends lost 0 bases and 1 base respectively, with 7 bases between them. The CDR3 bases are TGTGCCAGCAGTTTATCACCAGGTTCCTACGAGCAGTACTTC. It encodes CASSLSPGSYEQYF.

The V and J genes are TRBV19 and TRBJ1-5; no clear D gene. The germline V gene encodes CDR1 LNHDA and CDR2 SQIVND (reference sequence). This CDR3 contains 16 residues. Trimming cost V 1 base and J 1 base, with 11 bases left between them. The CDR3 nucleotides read TGTGCCAGTAGTATAGGTTGGGGAGTGAGCAATCAGCCCCAGCATTTT. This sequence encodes CASSIGWGVSNQPQHF.

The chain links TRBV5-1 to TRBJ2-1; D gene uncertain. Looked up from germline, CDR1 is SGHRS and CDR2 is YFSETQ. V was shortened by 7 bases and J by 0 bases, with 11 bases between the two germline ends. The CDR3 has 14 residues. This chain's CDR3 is CASRDPSSYNEQFF. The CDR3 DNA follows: TGCGCCAGCCGAGACCCTAGCTCCTACAATGAGCAGTTCTTC. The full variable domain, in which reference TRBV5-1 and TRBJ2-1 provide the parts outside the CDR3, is KAGVTQTPRYLIKTRGQQVTLSCSPISGHRSVSWYQQTPGQGLQFLFEYFSETQRNKGNFPGRFSGRQFSNSRSEMNVSTLELGDSALYLCASRDPSSYNEQFFGPGTRLTVL.

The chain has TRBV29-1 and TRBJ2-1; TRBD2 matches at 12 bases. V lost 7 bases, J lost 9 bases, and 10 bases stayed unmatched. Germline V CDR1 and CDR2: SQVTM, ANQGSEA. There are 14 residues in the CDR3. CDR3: CSAYALAGGPEQFF. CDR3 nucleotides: TGCAGCGCCTACGCCCTAGCGGGAGGGCCTGAGCAGTTCTTC.

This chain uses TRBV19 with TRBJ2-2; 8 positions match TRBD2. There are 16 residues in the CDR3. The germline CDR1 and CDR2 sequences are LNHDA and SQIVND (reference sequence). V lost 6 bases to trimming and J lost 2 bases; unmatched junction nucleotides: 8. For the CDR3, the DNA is TGTGCCAGTAGCCTGAGAGCGGGGGTCAACACCGGGGAGCTGTTTTTT. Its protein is CASSLRAGVNTGELFF. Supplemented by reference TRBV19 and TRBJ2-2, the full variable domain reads DGGITQSPKYLFRKEGQNVTLSCEQNLNHDAMYWYRQDPGQGLRLIYYSQIVNDFQKGDIAEGYSVSREKKESFPLTVTSAQKNPTAFYLCASSLRAGVNTGELFFGEGSRLTVL.

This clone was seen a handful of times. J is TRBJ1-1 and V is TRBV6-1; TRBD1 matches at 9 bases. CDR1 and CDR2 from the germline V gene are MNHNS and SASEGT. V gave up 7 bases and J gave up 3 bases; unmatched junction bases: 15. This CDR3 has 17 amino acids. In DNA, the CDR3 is TGTGCCAGCAATGACCTACAGGGGGCGGAAGATCACACTGAAGCTTTCTTT. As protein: CASNDLQGAEDHTEAFF.